The entry below describes one T cell receptor (beta chain). The sample belongs to a study of T-cell memory formation after mild COVID-19. Study-level background: TCR clusters mostly belonged to single donors.

TCRdb re-derived calls from the 5' RACE reads in MiXCR, one entry per CDR3 protein. The data contain 280,000 or so distinct CDR3 sequences, approximately 19% of them seen just once; the ten biggest clones take up under 30%. Per germline, CDR1 SNHLY and CDR2 FYNNEI. V was shortened by 7 bases and J by 2 bases, with 4 bases between the two germline ends. The CDR3 is made up of 11 amino acids. This receptor was taken from a man younger than 35 who had mild COVID-19 (a few samples of this study predate the infection). Cell type and time point are not known. The V and J genes are TRBV2 and TRBJ2-3; D call uncertain. Sequencing was carried out using PBMCs or a T cell subset sorted from them (not recorded which). The CDR3 protein is CASTATDTQYF. In nucleotides, the CDR3 is TGTGCCAGCACAGCCACAGATACGCAGTATTTT.